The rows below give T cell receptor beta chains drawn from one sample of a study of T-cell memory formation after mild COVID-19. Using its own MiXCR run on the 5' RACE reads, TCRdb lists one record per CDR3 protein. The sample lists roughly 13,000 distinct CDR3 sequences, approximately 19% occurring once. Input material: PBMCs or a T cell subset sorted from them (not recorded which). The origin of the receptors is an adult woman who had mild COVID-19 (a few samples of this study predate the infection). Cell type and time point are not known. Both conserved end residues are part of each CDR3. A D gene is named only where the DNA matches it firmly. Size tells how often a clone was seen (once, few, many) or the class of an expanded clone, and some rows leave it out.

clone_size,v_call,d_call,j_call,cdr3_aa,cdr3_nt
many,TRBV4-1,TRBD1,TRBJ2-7,CASSPDRGYEQYF,TGCGCCAGCAGCCCGGACAGGGGCTACGAGCAGTACTTC
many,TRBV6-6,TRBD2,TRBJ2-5,CASSQEPSGVGETQYF,TGTGCCAGCAGTCAGGAACCGAGCGGGGTCGGAGAGACCCAGTACTTC
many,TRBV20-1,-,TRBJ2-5,CSALTPLGTQYF,TGCAGTGCCCTAACCCCACTGGGGACCCAGTACTTC
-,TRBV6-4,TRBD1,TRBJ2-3,CASSPGQATDTQYF,TGTGCCAGCAGCCCTGGACAGGCAACAGATACGCAGTATTTT
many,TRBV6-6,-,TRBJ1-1,CASSYKGGAQDTEAFF,TGTGCCAGCAGTTACAAGGGAGGGGCCCAGGACACTGAAGCTTTCTTT
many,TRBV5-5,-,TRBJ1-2,CASLPIGAAYGYTF,TGTGCCAGCCTACCAATCGGGGCAGCCTATGGCTACACCTTC
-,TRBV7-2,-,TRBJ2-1,CASRFLGAPYNEQFF,TGTGCCAGCAGATTTCTCGGGGCCCCCTACAATGAGCAGTTCTTC
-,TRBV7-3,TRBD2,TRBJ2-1,CASSHIAGLSYNEQFF,TGTGCCAGCAGCCACATAGCGGGGCTGTCCTACAATGAGCAGTTCTTC
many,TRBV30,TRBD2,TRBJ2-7,CAWSRLAGRPLEQYF,TGTGCCTGGAGTCGACTAGCGGGACGCCCCCTCGAGCAGTACTTC
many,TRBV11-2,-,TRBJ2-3,CASSLDNPPADTQYF,TGTGCCAGCAGCTTAGATAACCCCCCGGCCGATACGCAGTATTTT
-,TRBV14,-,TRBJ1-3,CASSQAVTGPGNTIYF,TGTGCCAGCAGCCAAGCCGTCACAGGGCCCGGAAACACCATATATTTT
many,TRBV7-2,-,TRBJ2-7,CASSLSAGAYEQYF,TGTGCCAGCAGCTTATCGGCAGGGGCCTACGAGCAGTACTTC
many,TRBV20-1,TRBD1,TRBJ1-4,CSALEDRGRTNEKLFF,TGCAGTGCACTAGAGGACAGGGGGCGAACTAATGAAAAACTGTTTTTT
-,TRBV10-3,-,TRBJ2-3,CAIRARVEGGTDTQYF,TGTGCCATCAGAGCCCGTGTGGAGGGTGGCACAGATACGCAGTATTTT
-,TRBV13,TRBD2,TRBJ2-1,CASSLTSRRGNEQFF,TGTGCCAGCAGCTTGACTAGCCGACGTGGGAATGAGCAGTTCTTC
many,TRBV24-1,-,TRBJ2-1,CATSLGTLGNEQFF,TGTGCCACCTCCCTGGGAACTCTCGGCAATGAGCAGTTCTTC
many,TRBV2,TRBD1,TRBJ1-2,CASRSPGQGFFGYTF,TGTGCCAGCAGATCACCGGGACAGGGGTTTTTTGGCTACACCTTC
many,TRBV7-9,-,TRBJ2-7,CASSHGPFEQYF,TGTGCCAGCAGCCATGGGCCTTTCGAGCAGTACTTC
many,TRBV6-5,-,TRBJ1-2,CASSSWGGQGYTF,TGTGCCAGCAGCTCCTGGGGGGGGCAAGGCTACACCTTC
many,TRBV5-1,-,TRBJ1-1,CASKSGQENTEAFF,TGCGCCAGCAAGTCTGGCCAGGAGAACACTGAAGCTTTCTTT
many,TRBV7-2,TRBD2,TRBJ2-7,CASSLELAGAFEQYF,TGTGCCAGCAGCTTAGAACTAGCGGGAGCTTTCGAGCAGTACTTC
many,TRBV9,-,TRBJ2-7,CASSVDLVTYEQYF,TGTGCCAGCAGCGTAGATTTAGTCACCTACGAGCAGTACTTC
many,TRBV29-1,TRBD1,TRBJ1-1,CSVPGQGAVEAFF,TGCAGCGTACCGGGACAGGGGGCCGTTGAAGCTTTCTTT
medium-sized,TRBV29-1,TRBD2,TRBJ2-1,CSAVGLAGRYNEQFF,TGCAGCGCCGTGGGGCTAGCGGGGCGATACAATGAGCAGTTCTTC
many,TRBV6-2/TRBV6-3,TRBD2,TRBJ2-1,CASNGGDYEQFF,TGTGCCAGCAATGGGGGGGACTATGAGCAGTTCTTC
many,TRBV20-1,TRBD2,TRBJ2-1,CSARGTSAYNEQFF,TGCAGTGCTAGAGGTACTAGCGCATACAATGAGCAGTTCTTC
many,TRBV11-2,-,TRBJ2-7,CASQGGSYEQYF,TGTGCCAGCCAAGGGGGCTCCTACGAGCAGTACTTC
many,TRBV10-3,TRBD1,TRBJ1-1,CAIRGQGEVGTEAFF,TGTGCCATCAGGGGACAGGGGGAAGTTGGTACTGAAGCTTTCTTT
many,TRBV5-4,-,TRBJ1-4,CASSSDWLSGNEKLFF,TGTGCCAGCAGCTCCGATTGGCTGTCTGGTAATGAAAAACTGTTTTTT
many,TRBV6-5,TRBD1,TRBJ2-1,CASSYGQGNEQFF,TGTGCCAGCAGTTACGGACAGGGCAATGAGCAGTTCTTC
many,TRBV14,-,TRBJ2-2,CASRRQDTGELFF,TGTGCCAGCAGACGACAGGACACCGGGGAGCTGTTTTTT
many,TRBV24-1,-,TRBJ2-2,CATSEAGLELFF,TGTGCCACCAGTGAGGCCGGTCTAGAGCTGTTTTTT
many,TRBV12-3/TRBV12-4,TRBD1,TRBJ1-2,CASSLVTGAGYTF,TGTGCCAGCAGTTTAGTGACAGGGGCTGGCTACACCTTC
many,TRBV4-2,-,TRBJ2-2,CASSPWDRTGELFF,TGTGCCAGCAGCCCATGGGACCGTACCGGGGAGCTGTTTTTT
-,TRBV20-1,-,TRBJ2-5,CSADRGSQETQYF,TGCAGTGCGGACCGGGGATCCCAGGAGACCCAGTACTTC
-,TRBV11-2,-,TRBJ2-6,CASARVGGANVLTF,TGTGCCAGCGCAAGAGTTGGTGGGGCCAACGTCCTGACTTTC
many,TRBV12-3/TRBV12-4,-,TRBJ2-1,CASSFLNGVPYNEQFF,TGTGCCAGCAGCTTCCTGAATGGGGTCCCCTACAATGAGCAGTTCTTC
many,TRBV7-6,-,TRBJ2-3,CASSFNLRGLAPTDTQYF,TGTGCCAGCAGCTTCAATCTCCGGGGGCTAGCACCCACAGATACGCAGTATTTT
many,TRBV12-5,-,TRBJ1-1,CASQAGEGPQAFF,TGTGCTAGTCAGGCAGGGGAGGGGCCACAAGCTTTCTTT
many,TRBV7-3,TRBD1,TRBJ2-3,CASSLGYGTGGTDTQYF,TGTGCCAGCAGCTTAGGGTACGGGACAGGGGGAACAGATACGCAGTATTTT
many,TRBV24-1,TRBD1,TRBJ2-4,CATSAGTDRKNIQYF,TGTGCCACCAGTGCCGGGACAGATCGAAAAAACATTCAGTACTTC
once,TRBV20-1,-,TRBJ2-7,CSARDVLDPLEQYF,TGCAGTGCTAGAGATGTGCTTGACCCCCTTGAGCAGTACTTC
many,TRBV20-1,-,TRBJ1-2,CSASDRPAYGYTF,TGCAGTGCTTCTGACAGGCCCGCATATGGCTACACCTTC
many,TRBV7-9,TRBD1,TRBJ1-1,CASSSGQGPANTEAFF,TGTGCCAGCAGCTCCGGACAGGGCCCAGCGAACACTGAAGCTTTCTTT
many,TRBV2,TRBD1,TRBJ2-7,CAKGQGVLYEQYF,TGTGCCAAAGGACAGGGTGTCTTGTACGAGCAGTACTTC
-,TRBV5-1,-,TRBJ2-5,CASSLLGAFETQYF,TGCGCCAGCAGCTTACTGGGGGCGTTTGAGACCCAGTACTTC
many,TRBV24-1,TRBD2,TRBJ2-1,CATSVGGLAGEREQFF,TGTGCCACCAGTGTGGGGGGGCTAGCGGGAGAACGTGAGCAGTTCTTC
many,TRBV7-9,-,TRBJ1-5,CASSPLAWGPQHF,TGTGCCAGCAGCCCTCTGGCCTGGGGGCCCCAGCATTTT
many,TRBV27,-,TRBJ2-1,CASSRLVAYNEQFF,TGTGCCAGCAGTCGGCTTGTGGCCTACAATGAGCAGTTCTTC
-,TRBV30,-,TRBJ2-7,CAWSVQVQYEQYF,TGTGCCTGGAGTGTACAGGTCCAGTACGAGCAGTACTTC
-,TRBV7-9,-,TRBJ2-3,CASNMVQPRTDTQYF,TGTGCCAGCAACATGGTACAACCCCGCACAGATACGCAGTATTTT
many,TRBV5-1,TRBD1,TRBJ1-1,CASSFRGMNTEAFF,TGCGCCAGCAGCTTCAGGGGGATGAACACTGAAGCTTTCTTT
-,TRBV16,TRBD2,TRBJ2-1,CASSQLAGSSYNEQFF,TGTGCCAGCAGCCAATTAGCGGGGAGCTCCTACAATGAGCAGTTCTTC
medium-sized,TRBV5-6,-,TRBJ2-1,CASSFDGSYNEQFF,TGTGCCAGCAGCTTCGACGGCTCCTACAATGAGCAGTTCTTC
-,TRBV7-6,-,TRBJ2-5,CASSLSRPGLGQETQYF,TGTGCCAGCAGCTTAAGCAGGCCCGGGTTGGGACAAGAGACCCAGTACTTC
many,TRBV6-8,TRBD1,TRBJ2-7,CASITGEQYEQYF,TGTGCCAGCATCACAGGGGAGCAGTACGAGCAGTACTTC
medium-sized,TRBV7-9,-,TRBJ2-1,CASAPTVGVNEQFF,TGTGCCAGCGCCCCAACAGTCGGGGTCAATGAGCAGTTCTTC
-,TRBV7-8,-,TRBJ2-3,CASSLPSLDTQYF,TGTGCCAGCAGCCTCCCGTCGTTGGATACGCAGTATTTT
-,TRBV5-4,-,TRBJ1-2,CASSFGQDGYTF,TGTGCCAGCAGCTTCGGGCAGGATGGCTACACCTTC